These 8 T cell receptor beta chains were all obtained from the same sample, sequenced in a study of blood T cell repertoires in COVID-19. Sequenced by immunoSEQ multiplex PCR; TCRdb stores in-frame clones only, minus some. The top ten clones hold 3.5% of a sample with fewer than 110,000 clones, 88% of them seen once. Sequenced: peripheral blood. All receptors come from a human donor in a cohort sampled during active COVID-19.

The V and J genes are TRBV29-1 and TRBJ2-1; TRBD2 agrees at 10 bases. Trimming cost V 4 bases and J 4 bases; bases outside gene matches: 7. CDR3 length equals 15 residues. CDR1 is SQVTM, CDR2 ANQGSEA, per germline. The DNA for the CDR3 is TGCAGCGTTGGGCTTCTAGCGGGAGCTTACAATGAGCAGTTCTTC. It is translated as CSVGLLAGAYNEQFF.

V and J are TRBV2 and TRBJ2-7, with TRBD1 as a possible D gene (5 bases). V gave up 7 bases and J gave up 1 base, with 8 bases separating them. The CDR3 totals 12 residues. CDR1 is SNHLY and CDR2 is FYNNEI in the germline V gene. The CDR3 is CASNRPSYEQYF. The CDR3 DNA is TGTGCCAGCAACAGGCCTTCCTACGAGCAGTACTTC.

The chain uses TRBV28 and TRBJ2-7; possibly TRBD2 for D (5 bases). Germline V gives CDR1 MDHEN, CDR2 SYDVKM. Trimming pared 3 bases from V and 4 bases from J, leaving 10 bases between. The CDR3 covers 13 residues. The CDR3 nucleotides are TGTGCCAGCAGTTTGAGCGGCCCGTACGAGCAGTACTTC. Residues: CASSLSGPYEQYF.

This chain joins TRBV6-4 and TRBJ2-7, with D uncertain. There are 12 residues in the CDR3. Trimming took 2 bases from V and 5 from J, leaving 7 bases between them. The germline V gene has CDR1 MRHNA and CDR2 SNTAGT. As DNA, the CDR3 is TGTGCCAGCAGTGACGTGTATCACGAGCAGTACTTC. Translating gives CASSDVYHEQYF.

The V call is TRBV5-1, the J call TRBJ1-5; a possible D gene is TRBD1 (5 bases). The V gene's germline CDR1 is SGHRS and CDR2 YFSETQ. The ends were cut back, 2 bases at V and 7 bases at J, with 13 bases in the middle. This CDR3 region has 14 residues. CDR3 residues: CASSLDGAKQPQHF. In DNA, the CDR3 is TGCGCCAGCAGCTTAGATGGGGCCAAGCAGCCCCAGCATTTT.

The chain employs TRBV9 and TRBJ1-2; D is perhaps TRBD1 (6 bases). The CDR3 totals 16 residues. The V end was cut by 1 base, the J end by 4 bases, with 17 bases between. CDR1 is SGDLS, CDR2 YYNGEE, per germline. The CDR3 DNA is TGTGCCAGCAGCGTACTCGGGACAAACGTCGGCTATGGCTACACCTTC. It specifies CASSVLGTNVGYGYTF.

This clone is a singleton in its sample. V is TRBV30 and J is TRBJ1-2, with 7 nucleotides matching TRBD1. CDR3 size: 13 residues. Germline CDR1 reads GTSNPN; CDR2 reads SVGIG (reference sequence). J lost 5 bases, V lost 1 base, and 4 bases had no gene match. The CDR3 is CAWSAGTAYGYTF. The CDR3 coding sequence is TGTGCCTGGAGTGCCGGGACAGCATATGGCTACACCTTC.

The chain joins TRBV3-1 (or the pseudogene TRBV3-2) to TRBJ2-3; no clear D. Trimming pared 4 bases from V and 6 bases from J, leaving 14 bases between. The CDR3 spans 14 residues. Germline lookup yields CDR1 LGHDT and CDR2 YNNKEL (reference sequence). Here the CDR3 reads CASSPTLPWDTQYF. The CDR3 DNA follows: TGTGCCAGCAGCCCCACACTACCCTGGGATACGCAGTATTTT.